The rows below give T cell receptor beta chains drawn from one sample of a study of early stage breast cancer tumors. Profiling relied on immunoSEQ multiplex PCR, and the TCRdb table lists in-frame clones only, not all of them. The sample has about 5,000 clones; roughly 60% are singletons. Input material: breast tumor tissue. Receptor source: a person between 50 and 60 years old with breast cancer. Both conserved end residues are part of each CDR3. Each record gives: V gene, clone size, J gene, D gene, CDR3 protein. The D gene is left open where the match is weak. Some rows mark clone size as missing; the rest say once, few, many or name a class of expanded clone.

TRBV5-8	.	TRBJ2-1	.	CASSLGGGHYNEQFF
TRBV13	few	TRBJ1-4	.	CASSPRGSNEKLFF
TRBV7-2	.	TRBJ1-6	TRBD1	CASSLAGTGSSYNSPLHF
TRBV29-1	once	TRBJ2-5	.	CSVGSGVEETQYF
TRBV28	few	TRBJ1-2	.	CASSSWTTGGYTF
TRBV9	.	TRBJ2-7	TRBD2	CASSPRWGGRYEQYF
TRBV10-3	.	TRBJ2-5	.	CAITPRRDQETQYF
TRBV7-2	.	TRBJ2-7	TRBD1	CASRGTGDYEQYF
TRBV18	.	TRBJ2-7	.	CASSPTTPVYEQYF
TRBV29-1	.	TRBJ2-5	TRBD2	CSVAGTSGLPEIQETQYF
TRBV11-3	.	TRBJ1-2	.	CASSLNLANYGYTF
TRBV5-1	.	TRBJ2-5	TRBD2	CASSSPTGLQETQYF
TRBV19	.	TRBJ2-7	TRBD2	CASSPFLIAGIEQYF
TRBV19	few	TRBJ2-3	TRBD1	CASSDRGTHTDTQYF
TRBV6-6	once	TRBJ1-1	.	CASITSLNTEAFF
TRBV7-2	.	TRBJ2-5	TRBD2	CASSLTGTSVVETQYF
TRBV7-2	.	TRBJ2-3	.	CASSPVTDTQYF
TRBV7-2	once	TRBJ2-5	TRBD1	CASSLEGTGGLAQYF
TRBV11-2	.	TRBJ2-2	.	CASSFLNTGELFF
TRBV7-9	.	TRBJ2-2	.	CASSRTGPGELFF